Shown below are 13 T cell receptor beta chains from a single sample sequenced in a study of OX40 agonist ivuxolimab in advanced cancers. Profiled with immunoSEQ multiplex PCR; TCRdb holds only in-frame clones, not every one. The table records 45,000 or so clones, less than 90% of them present only once. The sequencing here drew on CD4+ or CD8+ T cells sorted from blood, taken in a trial of the OX40 agonist ivuxolimab. Receptors originate from an adult with an advanced solid tumor such as melanoma, head and neck, liver or kidney cancer.

The count of this clone is one. The V and J genes are TRBV12-5 and TRBJ2-1, with a possible D match to TRBD1 (6 bases). From germline, CDR1 is LGHNT and CDR2 FRNRAP. The V end was cut by 1 base, the J end by 8 bases, with 15 bases between. CDR3 size: 15 residues. This chain's CDR3 is CASGLALQGWDEQFF. CDR3 DNA sequence: TGTGCTAGTGGTTTGGCCCTGCAGGGGTGGGATGAGCAGTTCTTC.

The J gene is TRBJ1-1, the V gene TRBV15; no clear D. Germline CDR1 is LNHNV and CDR2 is YYDKDF (reference sequence). Trimming removed 0 bases at V and 2 bases at J, with 4 bases between. The CDR3 loop spans 13 amino acids. The CDR3 DNA reads as TGTGCCACCAGCAGAGATATTAACACTGAAGCTTTCTTT. This encodes CATSRDINTEAFF. The whole variable domain, remainder taken from reference TRBV15 and TRBJ1-1, is DAMVIQNPRYQVTQFGKPVTLSCSQTLNHNVMYWYQQKSSQAPKLLFHYYDKDFNNEADTPDNFQSRRPNTSFCFLDIRSPGLGDTAMYLCATSRDINTEAFFGQGTRLTVV.

The chain combines TRBV30 with TRBJ2-1; D is ambiguous. The germline gives CDR1 GTSNPN, CDR2 SVGIG (reference sequence). V was shortened by 2 bases and J by 8 bases, with 19 bases between the two germline ends. The CDR3 extends over 15 amino acids. The CDR3 nucleotides are TGTGCCTGGAGTATTCGGGTTCCGGTTACGGATGAGCAGTTCTTC. This translates into CAWSIRVPVTDEQFF.

A few counts support this clone. The J gene is TRBJ1-6, the V gene TRBV18; tentative D call: TRBD1 (6 bases). Looked up from germline, CDR1 is KGHSH and CDR2 is LQKENI. Trimming left V 3 bases short and J 6 bases short, with 12 bases between. CDR3 length equals 15 residues. The CDR3, as DNA: TGTGCCAGCTCACCTTCCAGGGGCGGTAATTCACCCCTCCACTTT. Encoded protein: CASSPSRGGNSPLHF.

The chain's CDR3 is CAWSRGVGNIQYF. The CDR3 coding sequence is TGTGCCTGGAGTCGTGGTGTGGGAAACATTCAGTACTTC. The chain couples TRBV30 to TRBJ2-4; D is uncertain. The CDR3 has 13 residues. Trimming shortened V by 2 bases and J by 6 bases, and 11 bases separated the two germline ends. CDR1 and CDR2 from the germline V gene are GTSNPN and SVGIG (reference sequence).

The J gene is TRBJ1-2, the V gene TRBV27; tentatively, D is TRBD1 (6 bases). V lost 8 bases, J lost 2 bases, and 27 bases lay in between. The CDR3 has 18 amino acids. The germline CDR1 and CDR2 sequences are MNHEY and SMNVEV (reference sequence). CDR3 sequence reads: CASEYPGHLVYSNYGYTF. The CDR3 DNA is TGTGCCAGCGAATATCCGGGACACCTAGTTTATTCAAACTATGGCTACACCTTC.

The table lists this clone with a count of one. The chain is built from TRBV11-2 and TRBJ1-5, with TRBD1 matching 7 bases. Germline V CDR1 and CDR2: SGHAT, FQNNGV. V lost 0 bases and J lost 6; bases outside the gene matches: 5. The CDR3 covers 15 residues. CDR3 amino acids: CASSLEEGAGQPQHF. CDR3 coding DNA: TGTGCCAGCAGCTTAGAAGAGGGGGCTGGTCAGCCCCAGCATTTT. Together with reference TRBV11-2 and TRBJ1-5, the CDR3 gives the full variable domain: EAGVAQSPRYKIIEKRQSVAFWCNPISGHATLYWYQQILGQGPKLLIQFQNNGVVDDSQLPKDRFSAERLKGVDSTLKIQPAKLEDSAVYLCASSLEEGAGQPQHFGDGTRLSIL.

The J gene is TRBJ1-1, the V gene TRBV12-5; TRBD1 aligns across 7 bases. Germline assignment: CDR1 LGHNT and CDR2 FRNRAP. This CDR3 is built from 21 residues. J was trimmed by 3 bases and V by 7 bases; bases with no gene match: 29. In nucleotides, the CDR3 is TGTGCTAGTGAGCAAGGGGGCCTTGTTTTGGGACTATATCTACGGGACACTGAAGCTTTCTTT. This codes for CASEQGGLVLGLYLRDTEAFF.

The chain couples TRBV7-9 to TRBJ2-7; 8 bases agree with TRBD1. The V gene end was trimmed by 5 bases and the J gene end by 6 bases; junction bases not matched to a gene: 9. Germline CDR1 SEHNR, CDR2 FQNEAQ (reference sequence). The CDR3 runs 14 residues. CDR3 in DNA: TGTGCCAGCAGCCCGCGGACAGGGATCGGCGAGCAGTACTTC. Translated: CASSPRTGIGEQYF. The full variable domain, in which reference TRBV7-9 and TRBJ2-7 provide the parts outside the CDR3, is DTGVSQNPRHKITKRGQNVTFRCDPISEHNRLYWYRQTLGQGPEFLTYFQNEAQLEKSRLLSDRFSAERPKGSFSTLEIQRTEQGDSAMYLCASSPRTGIGEQYFGPGTRLTVT.

The gene calls are TRBV2 and TRBJ2-5; possible D gene TRBD2, 7 bases. This CDR3 region has 16 residues. Germline V gene sequence: CDR1 SNHLY, CDR2 FYNNEI. Trimming cost V 5 bases and J 5 bases, with 21 bases left between them. In DNA form, the CDR3 reads TGTGCCAGCAGTCCCAGGGGCGGGAGTTCATGGGAGACCCAGTACTTC. This encodes CASSPRGGSSWETQYF.

The chain combines TRBV19 with TRBJ2-3; 7 nucleotides align to TRBD2. CDR1 LNHDA and CDR2 SQIVND come from the germline V gene (reference sequence). The CDR3 extends over 15 amino acids. Losses at the gene ends were 2 bases for V and 3 bases for J; bases not matched to a gene: 5. The chain's CDR3 is CASSIKAGETDTQYF. The CDR3 DNA sequence: TGTGCCAGTAGTATAAAGGCGGGAGAAACAGATACGCAGTATTTT.

The chain links TRBV6-5 to TRBJ1-2; no clear D. The V gene lost 5 bases and the J gene lost 5 bases, with 15 bases spanning the gap. The CDR3 runs to 14 residues. Germline CDR1 MNHEY, CDR2 SVGAGI. For the CDR3, the DNA is TGTGCCAGCAGTACCCCCGACCGCGGTTATGGCTACACCTTC. Translated, it gives CASSTPDRGYGYTF.

The chain joins TRBV19 to TRBJ2-7; 8 bases map to TRBD1. J was trimmed by 4 bases and V by 8 bases; bases with no gene match: 7. Per the germline V gene, CDR1 is LNHDA and CDR2 is SQIVND (reference sequence). The CDR3 covers 13 residues. CDR3 region: CASLDRVGYEQYF. The CDR3 DNA reads as TGTGCCAGTCTGGACAGGGTGGGGTACGAGCAGTACTTC.